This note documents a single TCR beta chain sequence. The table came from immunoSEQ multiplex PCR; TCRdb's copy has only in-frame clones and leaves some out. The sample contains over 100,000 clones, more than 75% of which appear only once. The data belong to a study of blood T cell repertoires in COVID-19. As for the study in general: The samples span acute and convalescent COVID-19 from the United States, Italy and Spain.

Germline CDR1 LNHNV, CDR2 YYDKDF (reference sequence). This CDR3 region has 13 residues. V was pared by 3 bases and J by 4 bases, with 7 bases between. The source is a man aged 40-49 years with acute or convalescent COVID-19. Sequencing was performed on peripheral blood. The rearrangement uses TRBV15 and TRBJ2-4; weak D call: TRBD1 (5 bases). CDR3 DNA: TGTGCCACCAGCAGTGCAGGGAAAAACATTCAGTACTTC. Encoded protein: CATSSAGKNIQYF.